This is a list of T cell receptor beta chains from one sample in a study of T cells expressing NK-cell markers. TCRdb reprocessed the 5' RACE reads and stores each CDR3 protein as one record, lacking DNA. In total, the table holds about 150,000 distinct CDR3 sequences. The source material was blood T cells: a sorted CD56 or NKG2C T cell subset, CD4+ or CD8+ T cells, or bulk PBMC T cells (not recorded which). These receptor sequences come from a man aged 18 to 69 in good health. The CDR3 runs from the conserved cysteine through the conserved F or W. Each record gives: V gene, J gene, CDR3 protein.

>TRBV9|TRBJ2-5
CASSVGMRGETQYF
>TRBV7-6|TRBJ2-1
CASSLAGLVNEQFF
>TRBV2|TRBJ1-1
CASSEVDREAEAFF
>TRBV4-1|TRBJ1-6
CASSQALGVNSPLHF
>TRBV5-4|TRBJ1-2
CASRGPGTDFNYGYTF
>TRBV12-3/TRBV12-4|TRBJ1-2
CASTFGGRTYGYTF
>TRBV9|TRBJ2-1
CASSVGSGGKQFF
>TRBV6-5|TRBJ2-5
CASSFILTRTETQYF
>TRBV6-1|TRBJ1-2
CASTPGRGLNYGYTF
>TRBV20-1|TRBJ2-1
CSARDRTSGLPSYNEQFF
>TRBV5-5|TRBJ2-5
CASSRDRISETQYF
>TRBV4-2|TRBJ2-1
CASSQDYGEPTNEQFF
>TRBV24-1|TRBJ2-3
CATSDPRTGATTDTQYF
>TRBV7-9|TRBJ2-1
CASSDLVGEQFF
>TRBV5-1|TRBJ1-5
CASSFMTGNSNQPQHF
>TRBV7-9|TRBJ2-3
CASLEEGSPTDTQYF
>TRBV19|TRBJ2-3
CASSILASGADTQYF
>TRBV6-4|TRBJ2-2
CASSPDSHTGELFF
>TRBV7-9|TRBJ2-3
CASSWDRGPSYTQYF
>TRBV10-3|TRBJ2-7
CAISEGLDVGYEQYF
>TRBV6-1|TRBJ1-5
CASSEFTVPSNQPQHF
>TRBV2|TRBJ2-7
CASSVPRDRGVFDEQYF
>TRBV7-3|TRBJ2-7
CASSLSPDRTGEQYF
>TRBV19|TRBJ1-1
CASSISFFRTGDTEAFF
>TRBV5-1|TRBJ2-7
CASSLEAGAPSYEQYF